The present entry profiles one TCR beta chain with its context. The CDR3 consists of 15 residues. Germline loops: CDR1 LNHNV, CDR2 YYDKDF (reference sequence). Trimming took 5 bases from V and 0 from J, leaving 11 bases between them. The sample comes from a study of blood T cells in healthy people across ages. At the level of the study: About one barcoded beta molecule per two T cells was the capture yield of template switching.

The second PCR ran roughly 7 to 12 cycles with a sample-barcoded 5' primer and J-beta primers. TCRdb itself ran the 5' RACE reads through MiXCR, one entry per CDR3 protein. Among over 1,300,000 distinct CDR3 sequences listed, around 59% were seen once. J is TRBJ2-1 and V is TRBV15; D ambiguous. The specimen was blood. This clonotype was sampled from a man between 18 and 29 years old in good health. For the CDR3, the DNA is TGTGCCACCAGCGTCGTAAGGAGCTCCTACAATGAGCAGTTCTTC. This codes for CATSVVRSSYNEQFF.